A single sample gave rise to the 27 T cell receptor beta chains below, sequenced in a study of breast tumors, draining lymph nodes, adjacent tissues. MiXCR was run by TCRdb on the multiplex PCR reads, yielding one entry per CDR3 protein. In the table there are about 19,000 distinct CDR3 sequences, approximately 42% of which are singletons. The sample taken for sequencing was breast tumor tissue. All receptors come from a female donor with breast cancer. Some clones in this sample may be carry-over from other donors' samples.

At least ten counts were recorded for this clonotype. V usage is TRBV27 and J usage is TRBJ1-6; no clear D gene. The CDR3 has 14 residues. Trimming removed 3 bases from V and 9 bases from J, with 12 bases in between. Per the germline V gene, CDR1 is MNHEY and CDR2 is SMNVEV (reference sequence). In nucleotides, the CDR3 is TGTGCCAGCAGTTTCCCCGACAATCTTTCACCCCTCCACTTT. Encoded protein: CASSFPDNLSPLHF.

This clonotype was counted many times. V usage is TRBV11-2 and J usage is TRBJ2-3; D tentatively fits TRBD1 or TRBD2 (5 bases each). This CDR3 spans 14 amino acids. Trimming removed 2 bases at V and 2 bases at J, with 8 bases between. Germline CDR1 is SGHAT and CDR2 is FQNNGV. This CDR3 reads CASSLRDDTDTQYF. CDR3 nucleotides: TGTGCCAGCAGCTTACGGGACGACACAGATACGCAGTATTTT. The whole variable domain, remainder taken from reference TRBV11-2 and TRBJ2-3, is EAGVAQSPRYKIIEKRQSVAFWCNPISGHATLYWYQQILGQGPKLLIQFQNNGVVDDSQLPKDRFSAERLKGVDSTLKIQPAKLEDSAVYLCASSLRDDTDTQYFGPGTRLTVL.

Ten or more counts support this clonotype. The J gene is TRBJ2-7, the V gene TRBV7-2, with no clear D. The CDR3 is made up of 14 amino acids. Germline-derived CDR1 and CDR2 are SGHTA and FQGNSA. V lost 5 bases and J 1 base, leaving 12 bases between the germline ends. In DNA form, the CDR3 reads TGTGCCAGCAGCCCCTCCCGAGTTTCCTACGAGCAGTACTTC. Protein product: CASSPSRVSYEQYF.

This clonotype came up many times. The chain links TRBV7-2 to TRBJ1-4; weak D call: TRBD1 (6 bases). Trimming stripped 2 bases from V and 0 bases from J, with 7 bases between. The CDR3 spans 15 residues. Germline-derived CDR1 and CDR2 are SGHTA and FQGNSA. The CDR3 DNA is TGTGCCAGCAGCTTACAGGGGACAACTAATGAAAAACTGTTTTTT. Amino acids: CASSLQGTTNEKLFF.

This clonotype has only a few counts. V usage is TRBV6-1 and J usage is TRBJ1-1; 7 positions agree with TRBD1. V shed 3 bases, J shed 1 base, and the junction held 5 bases outside the gene matches. This CDR3 has 15 amino acids. Germline V CDR1 and CDR2: MNHNS, SASEGT. This CDR3 reads CASSDKHRGNTEAFF. CDR3 nucleotides: TGTGCCAGCAGTGACAAGCACAGGGGGAACACTGAAGCTTTCTTT.

Of note for this clonotype: The CDR3 carries no conserved terminal phenylalanine or tryptophan, so it likely arises from a read error. This sequence joins TRBV18 and TRBJ2-5; D ambiguous. The germline V gene has CDR1 KGHSH and CDR2 LQKENI. V was shortened by 2 bases and J by 5 bases, with 12 bases between the two germline ends. The CDR3 runs to 14 residues. In DNA, the CDR3 is TGTGCCAGCTCACCAGGCCGCAGCCAGGAGACCCAGTACTTG. Encoded protein: CASSPGRSQETQYL.

About this clonotype: A much larger clone sits a single nucleotide away, making a read error possible. This chain uses TRBV6-4 with TRBJ2-3; tentative D call: TRBD1 (5 bases). Germline CDR1 and CDR2: MRHNA and SNTAGT. The CDR3 consists of 14 residues. The CDR3 coding sequence is TGTGCCAGCAGTCAGGGCGGAAGCACAGATGCGCAGTATTTT. Protein product: CASSQGGSTDAQYF.

This clonotype was detected ten times or more. A much larger clone is a single base away; this may be a read error. The chain links TRBV6-1 to TRBJ1-2, with a possible D match to TRBD1 (6 bases). The CDR3 contains 11 residues. Looked up from germline, CDR1 is MNHNS and CDR2 is SASEGT. V gave up 11 bases and J gave up 3 bases, with 10 bases separating them. CDR3: CADRPYYGYTF. The CDR3 DNA is TGTGCCGACAGGCCCTACTATGGCTACACCTTC.

This clonotype has ten or more counts. A much larger clone differs by one base, so this may be a read error. This likely comes from a read error, as the CDR3 has no conserved phenylalanine or tryptophan at its end. The genes are TRBV9 and TRBJ2-1; TRBD1 is a possible D gene (6 bases). This CDR3 contains 13 residues. V was shortened by 1 base and J by 9 bases, with 11 bases between the two germline ends. Germline V gene sequence: CDR1 SGDLS, CDR2 YYNGEE. This chain's CDR3 is CASSVSGVGEQFS. The CDR3 DNA sequence: TGTGCCAGCAGCGTATCAGGGGTTGGTGAGCAGTTCTCC.

This clonotype is classed as large (0.1 to 1%). The J gene is TRBJ1-6, the V gene TRBV20-1; the D is unclear. CDR3 size: 14 residues. CDR1 is DFQATT and CDR2 is SNEGSKA in the germline V gene (reference sequence). The germline V and J ends were trimmed by 6 bases and 7 bases, with 16 bases remaining between them. CDR3 region: CSANFRERNSPLHF. CDR3 coding DNA: TGCAGTGCAAACTTCCGGGAGAGAAATTCACCCCTCCACTTT.

This clonotype was observed many times. The chain uses TRBV5-8 and TRBJ2-6, with D possibly being TRBD1 (6 bases). Germline assignment: CDR1 SGHTS and CDR2 YDEGEE. The length of the CDR3 is 18 residues. Trimming removed 4 bases from V and 2 bases from J, with 19 bases in between. CDR3 DNA sequence: TGTGCCAGCAGCGCCGGACAGATCGGGGCTACTGGGGCCAACGTCCTGACTTTC. This gives the protein CASSAGQIGATGANVLTF.

In regard to this clonotype: A junction end diverges from the germline sequence, so it may reflect a read error. The rearrangement links TRBV5-1 to TRBJ2-7; TRBD2 aligns across 10 bases. The CDR3 length is 18 residues. Germline CDR1 is SGHRS and CDR2 is YFSETQ. The CDR3 protein is CASSLKLAGVTLSCEQYF. The CDR3 nucleotides are TGTGCCAGCAGCTTGAAGCTAGCGGGAGTCACGTTGTCATGCGAGCAGTACTTC.

The chain carries TRBV7-9 and TRBJ2-7; D remains unclear. There are 13 residues in the CDR3. V shed 5 bases and J shed 0 bases, with 8 bases lying between them. Germline lookup yields CDR1 SEHNR and CDR2 FQNEAQ (reference sequence). The CDR3 reads CASSPTGSYEQYF. The CDR3 DNA follows: TGTGCCAGCAGCCCAACCGGCTCCTACGAGCAGTACTTC. Combining the CDR3 with reference TRBV7-9 and TRBJ2-7 gives the whole variable domain DTGVSQNPRHKITKRGQNVTFRCDPISEHNRLYWYRQTLGQGPEFLTYFQNEAQLEKSRLLSDRFSAERPKGSFSTLEIQRTEQGDSAMYLCASSPTGSYEQYFGPGTRLTVT.

Of note for this clonotype: At one of its ends the junction is not consistent with the germline gene, which may arise from a read error. The rearrangement uses TRBV7-2 and TRBJ2-3; the D is unclear. From germline, CDR1 is SGHTA and CDR2 FQGNSA. This CDR3 is built from 12 residues. The CDR3 sequence: CASSLDGDTRYF. As DNA, the CDR3 is TGCGCCAGCAGCTTAGATGGAGATACGCGGTATTTT.

The rearrangement links TRBV2 to TRBJ1-5; weak D call: TRBD1 (5 bases). The V gene's germline CDR1 is SNHLY and CDR2 FYNNEI. V was pared by 6 bases and J by 0 bases, with 12 bases between. The CDR3 has 15 residues. CDR3: CASSDRGLSNQPQHF. In DNA form, the CDR3 reads TGTGCCAGCAGCGACAGAGGTCTTAGCAATCAGCCCCAGCATTTT.

The genes are TRBV10-3 and TRBJ2-7; 15 bases map to TRBD2. The CDR3 runs 14 residues. CDR1 is ENHRY and CDR2 is SYGVKD in the germline V gene. V gave up 11 bases and J gave up 5 bases; unmatched junction bases: 7. Here the CDR3 reads CAGRTSGRVHEQYF. CDR3 nucleotide sequence: TGTGCCGGGAGGACTAGCGGGAGGGTCCACGAGCAGTACTTC.

The chain joins TRBV20-1 to TRBJ2-3; no reliable D call. The V and J ends lost 6 bases and 2 bases respectively, with 9 bases between them. CDR3 length equals 12 residues. The germline V gene has CDR1 DFQATT and CDR2 SNEGSKA (reference sequence). The CDR3 DNA reads as TGCAGTGCCGGAGACTCCACAGATACGCAGTATTTT. It is translated as CSAGDSTDTQYF.

This clonotype was detected many times. The chain is built from TRBV12-3 or TRBV12-4 and TRBJ2-7; D gene uncertain. CDR3 length equals 15 residues. V was cut by 0 bases and J by 2 bases, with 11 bases left in between. The CDR3 DNA is TGTGCCAGCAGTTTAGCGTATCCTATACCCTACGAGCAGTACTTC. It translates to CASSLAYPIPYEQYF.

This clonotype showed up many times. V gene TRBV20-1 combines with J gene TRBJ2-5, with 9 bases identical to TRBD2. The CDR3 has 12 residues. Germline trimming cut 6 bases from V and 2 bases from J; bases unmatched to any gene: 1. Germline CDR1 is DFQATT and CDR2 is SNEGSKA (reference sequence). The CDR3, as DNA: TGCAGTGCCGCGGGAGGGCAAGAGACCCAGTACTTC. Amino acids: CSAAGGQETQYF.

This clonotype was observed many times. The V call is TRBV12-3 or TRBV12-4, the J call TRBJ1-5; 8 nucleotides line up with TRBD1. This CDR3 spans 17 amino acids. J lost 4 bases, V lost 5 bases, and 13 bases had no gene match. The CDR3 DNA sequence: TGTGCCAGCAGTCCCGCGGACAGGGACCCCGGAAATCAGCCCCAGCATTTT. This encodes CASSPADRDPGNQPQHF.

This clonotype was found many times. The chain recombines TRBV6-5 with TRBJ2-7; D not certain. The CDR3 is made up of 14 amino acids. V was trimmed by 2 bases and J by 3 bases, leaving 11 bases between them. Looked up from germline, CDR1 is MNHEY and CDR2 is SVGAGI. The CDR3 is CASSYGQRDYEQYF. The CDR3 DNA follows: TGTGCCAGCAGTTACGGGCAAAGGGACTACGAGCAGTACTTC.

Many counts were recorded for this clonotype. J is TRBJ2-1 and V is TRBV12-3 or TRBV12-4, with 8 bases identical to TRBD2. Trimming removed 3 bases from V and 6 bases from J; junction bases left unmatched: 10. The CDR3 runs 16 residues. The CDR3 reads CASSFSSGGLSNEQFF. CDR3 coding DNA: TGTGCCAGCAGTTTTTCGTCGGGAGGGCTGAGCAATGAGCAGTTCTTC.

This sequence joins TRBV20-1 and TRBJ2-7, with a tentative D call TRBD1 (5 bases). Trimming shortened V by 3 bases and J by 0 bases, and 12 bases separated the two germline ends. Germline CDR1 is DFQATT and CDR2 is SNEGSKA (reference sequence). The CDR3 is 14 residues long. The CDR3 DNA reads as TGCAGTGCTAGTCCCAGGGCTGACTCCTACGAGCAGTACTTC. This encodes CSASPRADSYEQYF.

This clonotype has just one count. This chain links TRBV7-6 with TRBJ2-1; 8 bases are a match to TRBD2. Trimming at V came to 1 base and at J to 3 bases, leaving 2 bases not matched to a gene. The CDR3 totals 15 residues. Germline CDR1 SGHVS, CDR2 FNYEAQ. The CDR3 sequence: CASSLGTSLYNEQFF. The CDR3 region has the DNA TGTGCCAGCAGCTTAGGGACTAGCCTCTACAATGAGCAGTTCTTC.

The sample holds a few counts of this clonotype. V usage is TRBV25-1 and J usage is TRBJ1-2; possible D gene TRBD1, 5 bases. The CDR3 is 11 residues long. Trimming stripped 6 bases from V and 8 bases from J, with 10 bases between. In germline, CDR1 is MGHDK, CDR2 SYGVNS. CDR3 loop: CASRMGGGYTF. The DNA for the CDR3 is TGTGCCAGCAGGATGGGGGGAGGCTACACCTTC.

There are many counts of this clonotype. This chain joins TRBV30 and TRBJ2-7, with D perhaps matching TRBD2 (6 bases). V lost 2 bases and J lost 1, with 21 bases in between. The CDR3 is 17 amino acids. From germline, CDR1 is GTSNPN and CDR2 SVGIG (reference sequence). The CDR3 nucleotides read TGTGCCTGGAGTCTATTCGCTCAGGAGGGCCCATCCTACGAGCAGTACTTC. Its translation: CAWSLFAQEGPSYEQYF.

This clonotype was found many times. CDR3 protein: CASSLWLSSGNTIYF. The CDR3 region has the DNA TGTGCCAGCAGTTTATGGTTGAGCTCTGGAAACACCATATATTTT. The chain links TRBV12-3 or TRBV12-4 to TRBJ1-3; D gene ambiguous. The CDR3 length is 15 residues. Trimming stripped 2 bases from V and 0 bases from J, with 8 bases between.